These 20 T cell receptor beta chains share one sample of origin, sequenced in a study of human T cells and chemical hapten exposure. Time point reported: patch test 1, 2 weeks after DPC sensitization. Treatment meaning: therapeutic diphenylcyclopropenone sensitization with weekly scalp DPC. TCRdb called the RACE reads again in MiXCR, with one record for every CDR3 protein. The sample shows about 100,000 distinct CDR3 sequences, more than 9.5% of them seen only once. This specimen consisted of whole blood, obtained in connection with sensitization to the hapten diphenylcyclopropenone (DPC). These receptors all stem from a woman aged 40 to 50 with alopecia areata. Some clones in this sample may be carry-over from other donors' samples.

This clonotype occurred once. This may stem from a read error, because a much larger clone lies one nucleotide away. Without the conserved terminal phenylalanine or tryptophan, this CDR3 likely stems from a read error. J is TRBJ1-1 and V is TRBV7-6, with 8 bases that match TRBD1. The V and J ends lost 4 bases and 6 bases, in that order; junction bases with no gene match: 4. There are 13 residues in the CDR3. Germline CDR1 and CDR2: SGHVS and FNYEAQ. The chain's CDR3 is CASSSNRGAEAFY. The CDR3 coding sequence is TGTGCCAGCAGCTCAAACAGGGGGGCTGAAGCTTTCTAT.

The J gene is TRBJ2-3, the V gene TRBV19, with 10 positions matching TRBD2. The germline gives CDR1 LNHDA, CDR2 SQIVND (reference sequence). The CDR3 has 15 amino acids. The V segment lost 6 bases and the J segment 5 bases; nucleotides outside the gene matches: 8. CDR3 bases: TGTGCCAGTAGCCGGACTAGCGGTGCACTAGATACGCAGTATTTT. This codes for CASSRTSGALDTQYF.

This clonotype appeared many times. V is TRBV4-3 and J is TRBJ1-2; maybe TRBD1 (5 bases). This CDR3 contains 14 residues. The V gene lost 1 base and the J gene lost 8 bases, with 14 bases spanning the gap. Germline CDR1 LGHNA, CDR2 YSLEER. CDR3 sequence: CASSQAGTREGYTF. The CDR3 region has the DNA TGCGCCAGCAGCCAAGCCGGGACGAGGGAAGGCTACACCTTC.

The DNA of the CDR3 is TGTGCCAGCAGTTCAGGACTGGCAACCCAGTACTTC. Encoded protein: CASSSGLATQYF. The chain has TRBV12-3 or TRBV12-4 and TRBJ2-5; D perhaps matches TRBD2 (5 bases). Trimming stripped 4 bases from V and 8 bases from J, with 11 bases between. The CDR3 length is 12 residues.

The CDR3 region is CASSVYNSPLHF. The CDR3 nucleotides are TGTGCCAGCAGCGTCTATAATTCACCCCTCCACTTT. V gene TRBV9 combines with J gene TRBJ1-6; D not certain. Between the trimmed V and J ends, which lost 2 bases and 3 bases, there was a span of 0 bases. Germline V gene data show CDR1 as SGDLS and CDR2 as YYNGEE. The CDR3 runs 12 residues.

The chain carries TRBV24-1 and TRBJ2-5; D might be TRBD2 (6 bases). Germline CDR1 is KGHDR and CDR2 is SFDVKD. Trimming stripped 4 bases from V and 1 base from J, with 15 bases between. The CDR3 consists of 16 residues. DNA of the CDR3: TGTGCCACCAGTGACCCTCGACTAGGTCCCCAAGAGACCCAGTACTTC. This codes for CATSDPRLGPQETQYF.

This chain connects TRBV30 to TRBJ2-7; 10 bases match TRBD1. The CDR3 length is 13 residues. CDR1 is GTSNPN, CDR2 SVGIG, per germline (reference sequence). V trimming: 5 bases; J trimming: 5 bases; junction bases outside the gene matches: 6. The CDR3 sequence is CAWGGQGVDEQYF. CDR3 DNA: TGTGCCTGGGGTGGACAGGGGGTCGACGAGCAGTACTTC.

The chain combines TRBV29-1 with TRBJ1-4; perhaps TRBD1 as D (6 bases). CDR3 length: 15 residues. The ends were cut back, 6 bases at V and 0 bases at J, with 14 bases in the middle. CDR1 and CDR2 (germline): SQVTM, ANQGSEA. The CDR3 sequence is CSVGGSGPTNEKLFF. The CDR3 DNA follows: TGCAGCGTGGGGGGCTCGGGGCCAACTAATGAAAAACTGTTTTTT.

The rearrangement uses TRBV7-2 and TRBJ2-3; 7 bases agree with TRBD2. Germline V CDR1 and CDR2: SGHTA, FQGNSA. The CDR3 contains 15 residues. V dropped 5 bases and J dropped 4; count of bases not matched to a gene: 9. This CDR3 is CASSPRLADSDTQYF. In DNA form, the CDR3 reads TGTGCCAGCAGCCCCCGACTAGCAGATTCAGATACGCAGTATTTT.

The V call is TRBV28, the J call TRBJ1-4; TRBD1 matches 7 bases. Unmatched junction bases numbered 10, after V lost 4 bases and J lost 8 bases. Per the germline V gene, CDR1 is MDHEN and CDR2 is SYDVKM. The CDR3 runs to 15 residues. In DNA form, the CDR3 reads TGTGCCAGCAGTTCCCGACAGGGTAGCTCAGAAAAACTGTTTTTT. This gives the protein CASSSRQGSSEKLFF.

This clonotype has at least ten counts. The V gene is TRBV30, the J gene TRBJ1-5; D gene uncertain. Germline V lookup: CDR1 GTSNPN, CDR2 SVGIG (reference sequence). The V end was cut by 1 base, the J end by 3 bases, with 10 bases between. The CDR3 spans 14 residues. The CDR3 is CAWSGRVLNQPQHF. The CDR3 nucleotides are TGTGCCTGGAGTGGCCGGGTCCTCAATCAGCCCCAGCATTTT.

The chain combines TRBV6-2 or TRBV6-3 with TRBJ2-5, with 12 bases fitting TRBD2. CDR1 and CDR2 from the germline V gene are MNHEY and SVGEGT. The V segment lost 2 bases and the J segment 1 base; nucleotides outside the gene matches: 5. This CDR3 has 17 amino acids. CDR3 bases: TGTGCCAGCAGTTACCCACTAGCGGGAGGCCCCCAAGAGACCCAGTACTTC. Translating it yields CASSYPLAGGPQETQYF.

This clonotype was seen many times. The rearrangement links TRBV12-5 to TRBJ2-7, with D perhaps TRBD1 or TRBD2 (5 bases each). Germline loops: CDR1 LGHNT, CDR2 FRNRAP. The CDR3 extends over 13 amino acids. The V end was cut by 9 bases, the J end by 5 bases, with 17 bases between. CDR3 coding DNA: TGTGCTAGCAAGGCAGGGAGTGTCCACGAGCAGTACTTC. Residues: CASKAGSVHEQYF. Variable domain in full (rest from reference TRBV12-5 and TRBJ2-7): DARVTQTPRHKVTEMGQEVTMRCQPILGHNTVFWYRQTMMQGLELLAYFRNRAPLDDSGMPKDRFSAEMPDATLATLKIQPSEPRDSAVYFCASKAGSVHEQYFGPGTRLTVT.

This clonotype was observed a handful of times. This rearrangement joins TRBV10-3 to TRBJ2-7; D unclear. Germline CDR1 ENHRY, CDR2 SYGVKD. V was shortened by 8 bases and J by 3 bases, with 11 bases between the two germline ends. This CDR3 has 12 amino acids. This CDR3 is CAISGGSYEQYF. CDR3 in DNA: TGTGCCATCTCCGGTGGAAGCTACGAGCAGTACTTC.

This clonotype showed up just a few times. The gene calls are TRBV11-2 and TRBJ2-7; D unresolved. V was clipped by 5 bases and J by 0 bases, with 11 bases between them. CDR1 and CDR2 from the germline V gene are SGHAT and FQNNGV. The length of the CDR3 is 14 residues. CDR3 nucleotides: TGTGCCAGCAGCCGTGTTTCTAGCTCCTACGAGCAGTACTTC. Amino acids: CASSRVSSSYEQYF.

This chain links TRBV7-2 with TRBJ2-2, with TRBD2 matching over 7 bases. V shed 7 bases and J 4 bases; nucleotides not matched to a gene: 12. Germline assignment: CDR1 SGHTA and CDR2 FQGNSA. CDR3 length: 16 residues. The CDR3 nucleotides read TGTGCCAGCACCCCACTGCGGGAGCGGGGCACCGGGGAGCTGTTTTTT. It specifies CASTPLRERGTGELFF.

This clonotype was recorded many times. The gene calls are TRBV25-1 and TRBJ1-6; a weak D match, TRBD1 (5 bases). Germline V gene lookup returns CDR1 MGHDK and CDR2 SYGVNS. There are 19 residues in the CDR3. With 3 bases removed from V and 0 bases from J, the gap between germline ends came to 18 bases. The CDR3 here is CASSDGTASPSSYNSPLHF. The CDR3 bases are TGTGCCAGCAGTGATGGGACGGCCAGTCCGAGCTCCTATAATTCACCCCTCCACTTT.

The CDR3 reads CASSIAVYNEQFF. CDR3 nucleotide sequence: TGTGCCAGCAGTATAGCGGTCTACAATGAGCAGTTCTTC. The chain is built from TRBV27 and TRBJ2-1; perhaps TRBD2 as D (6 bases). The CDR3 is made up of 13 amino acids. V was trimmed by 5 bases and J by 3 bases, leaving 8 bases between them. Germline loops: CDR1 MNHEY, CDR2 SMNVEV (reference sequence).

A note on this clonotype: A read error may be the cause here, since a much bigger clone is one base away. V gene TRBV7-8 combines with J gene TRBJ2-2; 9 bases agree with TRBD1. This CDR3 contains 13 residues. Looked up from germline, CDR1 is SGHVS and CDR2 is FQNEAQ. Germline trimming cut 11 bases from V and 4 bases from J; bases unmatched to any gene: 5. CDR3 sequence: CACGQGTTGELFF. In nucleotides, the CDR3 is TGTGCCTGCGGACAGGGGACCACCGGGGAGCTGTTTTTT.

The V and J genes are TRBV9 and TRBJ2-1; D might be TRBD1 (7 bases). The CDR3 sequence is 16 residues long. V lost 4 bases to trimming and J lost 7 bases, with 21 bases between them. CDR1 is SGDLS, CDR2 YYNGEE, per germline. The CDR3, as DNA: TGTGCCAGCAGCCCATTCCCCCCGACAGGGAGGAATGAGCAGTTCTTC. This encodes CASSPFPPTGRNEQFF.